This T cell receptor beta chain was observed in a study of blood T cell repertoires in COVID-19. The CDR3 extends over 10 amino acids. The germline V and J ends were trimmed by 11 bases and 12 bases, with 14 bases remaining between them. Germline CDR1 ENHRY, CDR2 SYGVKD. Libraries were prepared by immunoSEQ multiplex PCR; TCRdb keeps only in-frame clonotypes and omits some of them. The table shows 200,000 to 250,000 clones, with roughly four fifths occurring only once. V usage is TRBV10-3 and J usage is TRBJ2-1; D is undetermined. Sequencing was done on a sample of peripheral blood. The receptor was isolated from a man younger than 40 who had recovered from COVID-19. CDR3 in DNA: TGTGCCGTAGGTATGGAGCGGCAGTTCTTC. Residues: CAVGMERQFF.